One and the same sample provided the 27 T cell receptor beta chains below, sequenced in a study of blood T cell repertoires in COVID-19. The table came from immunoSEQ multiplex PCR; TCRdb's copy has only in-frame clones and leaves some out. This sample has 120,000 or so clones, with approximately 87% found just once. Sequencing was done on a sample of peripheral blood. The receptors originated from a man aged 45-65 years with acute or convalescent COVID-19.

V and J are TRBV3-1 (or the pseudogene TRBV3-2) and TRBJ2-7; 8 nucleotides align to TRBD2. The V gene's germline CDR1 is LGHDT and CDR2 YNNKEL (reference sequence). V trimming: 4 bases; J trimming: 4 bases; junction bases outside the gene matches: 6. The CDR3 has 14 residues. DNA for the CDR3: TGTGCCAGCAGCCGAAGCGGGGGACGATACGAGCAGTACTTC. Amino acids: CASSRSGGRYEQYF.

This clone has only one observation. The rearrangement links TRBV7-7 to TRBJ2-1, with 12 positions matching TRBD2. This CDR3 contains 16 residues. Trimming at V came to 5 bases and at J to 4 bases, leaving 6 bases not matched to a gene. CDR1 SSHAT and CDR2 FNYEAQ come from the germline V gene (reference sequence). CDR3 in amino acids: CASSPAGLAGYNEQFF. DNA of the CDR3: TGTGCCAGCAGCCCCGCCGGACTAGCGGGATACAATGAGCAGTTCTTC.

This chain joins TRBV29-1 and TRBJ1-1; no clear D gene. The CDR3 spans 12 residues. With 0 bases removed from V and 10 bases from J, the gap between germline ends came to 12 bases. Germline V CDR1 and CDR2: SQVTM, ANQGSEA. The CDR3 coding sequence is TGCAGCGTTGAAGACACAACACCTGGAGCTTTCTTT. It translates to CSVEDTTPGAFF.

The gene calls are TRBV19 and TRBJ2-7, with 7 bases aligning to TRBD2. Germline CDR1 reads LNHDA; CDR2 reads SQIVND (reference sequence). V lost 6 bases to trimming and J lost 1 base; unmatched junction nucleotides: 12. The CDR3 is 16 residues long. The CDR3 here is CASSPRRSGKSYEQYF. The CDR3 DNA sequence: TGTGCCAGTAGCCCGCGCAGGAGCGGGAAGTCCTACGAGCAGTACTTC.

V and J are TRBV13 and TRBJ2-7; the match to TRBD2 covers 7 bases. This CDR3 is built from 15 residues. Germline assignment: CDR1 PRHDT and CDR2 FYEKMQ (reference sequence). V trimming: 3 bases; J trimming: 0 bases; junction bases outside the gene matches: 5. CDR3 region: CASSFRLAASYEQYF. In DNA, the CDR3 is TGTGCCAGCAGCTTTCGACTAGCTGCCTCCTACGAGCAGTACTTC.

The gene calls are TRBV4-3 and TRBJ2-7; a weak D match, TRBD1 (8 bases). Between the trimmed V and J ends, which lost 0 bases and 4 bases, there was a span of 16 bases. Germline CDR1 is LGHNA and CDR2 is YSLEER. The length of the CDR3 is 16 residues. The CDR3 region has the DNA TGCGCCAGCAGCCAAGATGGAACAGGGGGGGTTTACGAGCAGTACTTC. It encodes CASSQDGTGGVYEQYF.

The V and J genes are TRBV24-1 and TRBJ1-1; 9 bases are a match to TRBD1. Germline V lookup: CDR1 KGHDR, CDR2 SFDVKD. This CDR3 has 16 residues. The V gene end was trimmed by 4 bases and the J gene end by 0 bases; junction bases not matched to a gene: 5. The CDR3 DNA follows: TGTGCCACCAGTGACAAGGACAGGGGAGTGAACACTGAAGCTTTCTTT. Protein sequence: CATSDKDRGVNTEAFF.

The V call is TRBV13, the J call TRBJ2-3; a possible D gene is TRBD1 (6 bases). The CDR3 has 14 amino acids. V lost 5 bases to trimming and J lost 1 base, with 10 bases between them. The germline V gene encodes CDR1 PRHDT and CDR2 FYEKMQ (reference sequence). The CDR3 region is CASSLRTGTDTQYF. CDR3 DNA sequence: TGTGCCAGCAGCCTCCGGACAGGCACAGATACGCAGTATTTT.

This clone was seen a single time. The chain's CDR3 is CAWKEEPYNSPLHF. The CDR3 DNA is TGTGCCTGGAAGGAGGAGCCCTATAATTCACCCCTCCACTTT. This sequence joins TRBV30 and TRBJ1-6; D is unclear. Trimming cost V 4 bases and J 2 bases, with 9 bases left between them. CDR3 length equals 14 residues. Germline V CDR1 and CDR2: GTSNPN, SVGIG (reference sequence).

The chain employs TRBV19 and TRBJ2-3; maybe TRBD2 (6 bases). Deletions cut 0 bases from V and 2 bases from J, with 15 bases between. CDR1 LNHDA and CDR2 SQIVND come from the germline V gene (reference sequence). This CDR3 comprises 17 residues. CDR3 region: CASSIEGRLAITDTQYF. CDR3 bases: TGTGCCAGTAGTATAGAAGGGCGGCTAGCGATCACAGATACGCAGTATTTT.

The CDR3 DNA reads TGTGCCAGCAGCTTCACTAGCGGACAAGAGACCCAGTACTTC. Translating it yields CASSFTSGQETQYF. The chain combines TRBV11-2 with TRBJ2-5, with 8 positions matching TRBD2. The CDR3 spans 14 residues. V lost 3 bases and J lost 2; bases outside the gene matches: 2. The germline V gene has CDR1 SGHAT and CDR2 FQNNGV.

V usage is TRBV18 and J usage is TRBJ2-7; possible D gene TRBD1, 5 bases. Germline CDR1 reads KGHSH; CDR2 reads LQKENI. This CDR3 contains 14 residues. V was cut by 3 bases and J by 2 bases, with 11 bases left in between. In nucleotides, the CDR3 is TGTGCCAGCTCACCCCGCCAGGGCCCCTACGAGCAGTACTTC. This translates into CASSPRQGPYEQYF.

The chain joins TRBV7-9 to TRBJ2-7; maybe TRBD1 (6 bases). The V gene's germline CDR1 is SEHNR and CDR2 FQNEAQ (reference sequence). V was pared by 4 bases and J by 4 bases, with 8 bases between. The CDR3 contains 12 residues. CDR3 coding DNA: TGTGCCAGCAGCTCGACAGGATACGAGCAGTACTTC. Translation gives CASSSTGYEQYF.

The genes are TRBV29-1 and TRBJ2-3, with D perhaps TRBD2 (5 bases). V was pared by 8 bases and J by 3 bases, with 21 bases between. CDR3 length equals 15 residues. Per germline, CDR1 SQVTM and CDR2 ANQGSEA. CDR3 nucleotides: TGCAGCCCACGGAGGCTGGCGGCTCCTACAGATACGCAGTATTTT. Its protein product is CSPRRLAAPTDTQYF.

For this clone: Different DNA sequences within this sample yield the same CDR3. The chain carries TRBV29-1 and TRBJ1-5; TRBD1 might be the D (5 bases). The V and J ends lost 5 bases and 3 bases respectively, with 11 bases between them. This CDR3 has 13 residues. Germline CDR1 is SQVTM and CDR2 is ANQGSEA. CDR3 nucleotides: TGCAGCGTTACTGACAGTTACAATCAGCCCCAGCATTTT. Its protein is CSVTDSYNQPQHF.

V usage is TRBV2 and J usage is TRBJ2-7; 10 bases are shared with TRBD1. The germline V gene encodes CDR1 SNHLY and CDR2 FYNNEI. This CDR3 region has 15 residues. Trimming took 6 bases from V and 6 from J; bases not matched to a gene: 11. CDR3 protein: CASRGGTGVRSEQYF. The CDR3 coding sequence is TGTGCCAGCAGGGGAGGGACAGGGGTCCGTAGCGAGCAGTACTTC.

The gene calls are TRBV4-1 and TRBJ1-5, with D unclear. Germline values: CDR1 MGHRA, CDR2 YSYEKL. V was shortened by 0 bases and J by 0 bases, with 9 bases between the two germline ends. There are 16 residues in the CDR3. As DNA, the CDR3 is TGCGCCAGCAGCCAAGAGGTAATCTATAGCAATCAGCCCCAGCATTTT. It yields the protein CASSQEVIYSNQPQHF.

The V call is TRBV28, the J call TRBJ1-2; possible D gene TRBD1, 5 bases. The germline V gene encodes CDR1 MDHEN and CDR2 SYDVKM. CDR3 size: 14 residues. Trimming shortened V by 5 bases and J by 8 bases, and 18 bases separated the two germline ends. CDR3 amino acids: CASSPPVGALGYTF. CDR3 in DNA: TGTGCCAGCAGTCCCCCCGTTGGGGCATTAGGCTACACCTTC.

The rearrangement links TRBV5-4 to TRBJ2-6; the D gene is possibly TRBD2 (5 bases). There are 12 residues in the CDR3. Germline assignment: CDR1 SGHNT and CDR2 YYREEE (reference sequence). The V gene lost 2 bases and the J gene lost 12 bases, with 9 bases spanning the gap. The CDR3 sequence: CASSFPSGVLTF. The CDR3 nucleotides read TGTGCCAGCAGCTTTCCAAGCGGCGTCCTGACTTTC.

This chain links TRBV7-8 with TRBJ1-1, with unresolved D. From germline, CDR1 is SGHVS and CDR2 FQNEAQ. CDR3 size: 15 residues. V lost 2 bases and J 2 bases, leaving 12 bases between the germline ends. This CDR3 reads CASSLSVGENTEAFF. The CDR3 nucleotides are TGTGCCAGCAGCTTATCAGTCGGGGAAAACACTGAAGCTTTCTTT. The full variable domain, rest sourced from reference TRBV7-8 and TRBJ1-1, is GAGVSQSPRYKVAKRGQDVALRCDPISGHVSLFWYQQALGQGPEFLTYFQNEAQLDKSGLPSDRFFAERPEGSVSTLKIQRTQQEDSAVYLCASSLSVGENTEAFFGQGTRLTVV.

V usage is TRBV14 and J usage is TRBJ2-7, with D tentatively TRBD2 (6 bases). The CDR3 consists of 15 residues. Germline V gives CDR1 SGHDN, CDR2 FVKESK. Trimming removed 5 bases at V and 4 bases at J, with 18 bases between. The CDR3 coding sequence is TGTGCCAGCAGCAAAAATCCGGGAGCGGCTTACGAGCAGTACTTC. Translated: CASSKNPGAAYEQYF.

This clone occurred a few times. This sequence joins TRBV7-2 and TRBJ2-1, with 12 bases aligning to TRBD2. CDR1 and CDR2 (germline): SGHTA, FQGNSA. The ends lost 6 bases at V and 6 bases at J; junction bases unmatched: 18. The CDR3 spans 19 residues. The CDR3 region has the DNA TGTGCCAGCAGGTCGGCATTCCGGACTAGCGGGACTGGTGGCAATGAGCAGTTCTTC. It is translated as CASRSAFRTSGTGGNEQFF.

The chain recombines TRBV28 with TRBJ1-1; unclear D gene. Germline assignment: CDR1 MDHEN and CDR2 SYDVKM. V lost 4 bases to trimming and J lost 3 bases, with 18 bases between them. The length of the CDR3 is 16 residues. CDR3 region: CASSSETAGRYTEAFF. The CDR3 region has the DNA TGTGCCAGCAGTTCCGAAACAGCGGGAAGGTACACTGAAGCTTTCTTT.

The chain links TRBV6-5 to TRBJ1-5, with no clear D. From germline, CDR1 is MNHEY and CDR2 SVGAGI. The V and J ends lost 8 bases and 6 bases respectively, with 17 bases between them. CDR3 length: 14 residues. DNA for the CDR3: TGTGCCAGCTGCTCCCACTTTGCCGGTCAGCCCCAGCATTTT. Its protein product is CASCSHFAGQPQHF.

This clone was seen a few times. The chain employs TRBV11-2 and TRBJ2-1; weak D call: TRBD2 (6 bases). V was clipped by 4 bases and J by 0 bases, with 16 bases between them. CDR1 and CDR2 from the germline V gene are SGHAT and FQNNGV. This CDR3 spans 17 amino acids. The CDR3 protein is CASSSRWGEFSYNEQFF. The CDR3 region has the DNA TGTGCCAGCAGCTCCCGATGGGGGGAGTTCTCCTACAATGAGCAGTTCTTC. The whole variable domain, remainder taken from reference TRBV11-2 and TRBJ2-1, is EAGVAQSPRYKIIEKRQSVAFWCNPISGHATLYWYQQILGQGPKLLIQFQNNGVVDDSQLPKDRFSAERLKGVDSTLKIQPAKLEDSAVYLCASSSRWGEFSYNEQFFGPGTRLTVL.

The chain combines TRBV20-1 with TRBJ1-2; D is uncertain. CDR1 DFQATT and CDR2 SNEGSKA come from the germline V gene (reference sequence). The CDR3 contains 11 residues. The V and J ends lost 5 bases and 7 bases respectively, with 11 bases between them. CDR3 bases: TGCAGTGCTCCCGTGGGAGGTGGCTACACCTTC. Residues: CSAPVGGGYTF.

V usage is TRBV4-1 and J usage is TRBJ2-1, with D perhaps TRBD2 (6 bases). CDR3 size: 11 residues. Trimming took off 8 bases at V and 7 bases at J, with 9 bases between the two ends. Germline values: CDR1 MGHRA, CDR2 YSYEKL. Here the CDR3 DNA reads TGCGCCAGCGGGAGCGGGAATGAGCAGTTCTTC. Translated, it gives CASGSGNEQFF.